This T cell receptor beta chain emerged from a study of blood T cell repertoires in COVID-19. Across the whole study: Samples of COVID-19 (acute and convalescent) were obtained from the United States, Italy and Spain.

This clone appeared a single time. Authors' data handling: Researchers report that nucleated cell counts were estimated from reference gene primer amplification. Assay used: immunoSEQ multiplex PCR; TCRdb lists only in-frame clones, some missing. V and J calls and clone size follow that table, whereas D and trimming were derived from the DNA. The sample lists some 220,000 clones, roughly 80% seen once, with about a sixth in the top ten. This CDR3 spans 14 amino acids. Germline CDR1 and CDR2: SGHNT and YENEEA. Trimming left V 5 bases short and J 8 bases short, with 18 bases between. Sequenced: peripheral blood. The genes are TRBV11-3 and TRBJ1-2; maybe TRBD1 (6 bases). The TCR comes from a woman of 80 years or more with active or convalescent COVID-19. The CDR3 region is CASSGTPGLAGYTF. CDR3 bases: TGTGCCAGCAGCGGGACACCGGGCCTTGCGGGCTACACCTTC.